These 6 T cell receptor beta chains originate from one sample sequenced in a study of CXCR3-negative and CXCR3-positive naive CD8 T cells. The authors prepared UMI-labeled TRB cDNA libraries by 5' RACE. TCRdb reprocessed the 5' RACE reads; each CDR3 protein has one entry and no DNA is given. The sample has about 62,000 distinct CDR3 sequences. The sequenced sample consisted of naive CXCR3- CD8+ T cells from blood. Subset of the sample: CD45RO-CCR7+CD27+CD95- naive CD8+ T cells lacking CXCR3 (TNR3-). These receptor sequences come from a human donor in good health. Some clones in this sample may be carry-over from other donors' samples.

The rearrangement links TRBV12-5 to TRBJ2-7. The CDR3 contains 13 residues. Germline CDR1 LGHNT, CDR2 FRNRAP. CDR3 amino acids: CASADWSTGEQYF.

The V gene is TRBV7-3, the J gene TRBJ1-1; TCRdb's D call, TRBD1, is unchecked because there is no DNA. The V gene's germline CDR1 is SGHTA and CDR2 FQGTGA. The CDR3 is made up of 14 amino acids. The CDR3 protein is CASSQTGDVTEAFF.

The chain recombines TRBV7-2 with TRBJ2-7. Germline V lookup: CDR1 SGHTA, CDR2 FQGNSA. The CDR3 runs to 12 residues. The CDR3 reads CASSRSSYEQYF.

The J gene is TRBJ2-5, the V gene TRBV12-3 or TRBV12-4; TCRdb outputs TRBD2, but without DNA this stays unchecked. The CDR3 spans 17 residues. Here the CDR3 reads CASSADYVAGGPETQYF.

The CDR3 spells CASGSGPGGANVLTF. V is TRBV7-7 and J is TRBJ2-6; absent DNA, TCRdb's TRBD1 call cannot be checked. The CDR3 is 15 residues long. Germline V gene sequence: CDR1 SSHAT, CDR2 FNYEAQ (reference sequence).

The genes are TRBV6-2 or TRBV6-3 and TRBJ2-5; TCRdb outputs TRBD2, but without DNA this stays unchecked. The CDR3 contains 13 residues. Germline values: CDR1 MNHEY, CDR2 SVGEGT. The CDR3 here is CASRGSGGETQYF.